This TCR beta chain was captured in a study of PD-1 blockade in classical Hodgkin lymphoma. Only in-frame clones appear in the TCRdb table, and some are missing; sequencing was by immunoSEQ multiplex PCR. The sample has more than 50,000 clones, 90% seen once. All the patients suffered relapse after autologous stem cell transplantation, and brentuximab vedotin exposure differed. Looked up from germline, CDR1 is SGHRS and CDR2 is YFSETQ. Trimming shortened V by 0 bases and J by 4 bases, and 7 bases separated the two germline ends. The CDR3 runs to 13 residues. The sequences come from peripheral blood mononuclear cells (PBMCs), collected at baseline. The chain carries TRBV5-1 and TRBJ2-5; D is unclear. The receptor was derived from a human donor with classical Hodgkin lymphoma. The CDR3 sequence is CASSLGARETQYF. The CDR3 nucleotides read TGCGCCAGCAGCTTGGGGGCTAGAGAGACCCAGTACTTC.